This is a list of T cell receptor beta chains from one sample in a study of shared clonotypes between healthy human individuals. Libraries were prepared by immunoSEQ multiplex PCR; TCRdb keeps only in-frame clonotypes and omits some of them. The table has some 2,000,000 clones, about 94% seen once. The sequenced material came from naive CD8+ T cells sorted from blood. These receptors were collected from a young man in good health. Both conserved end residues are part of each CDR3. D genes are given only for firm matches. Only part of the rows carry a size: once, few, many, or a class if the clone is expanded.

v_gene	j_gene	abundance	d_gene	CDR3nt	CDR3aa
TRBV4-1	TRBJ1-2	few	.	TGCGCCAGCAGCCAAGATCCCCAGGGGCCCTATGGCTACACCTTC	CASSQDPQGPYGYTF
TRBV7-9	TRBJ1-6	once	.	TGTGCCAGCAACAGTGGCGGTTCACCCCTCCACTTT	CASNSGGSPLHF
TRBV6-5	TRBJ2-2	.	.	TGTGCCAGCAGAAAAACGCCGACCGGGGAGCTGTTTTTT	CASRKTPTGELFF
TRBV7-3	TRBJ1-3	.	TRBD1	TGTGCCAGCAGCTCCTTAACAGGGGTCTCTGGAAACACCATATATTTT	CASSSLTGVSGNTIYF
TRBV6-4	TRBJ1-2	.	.	TGTGCCAGCGGCGTTCCCCCCGAGGTGTATGGCTACACCTTC	CASGVPPEVYGYTF
TRBV11-2	TRBJ2-5	.	.	TGTGCCAGCAGCTCAACAGGGTTCCAAGAGACCCAGTACTTC	CASSSTGFQETQYF
TRBV6-5	TRBJ2-3	.	.	TGTGCCAGCAGTTCTGAGACTACCACAGATACGCAGTATTTT	CASSSETTTDTQYF
TRBV6-1	TRBJ2-2	.	TRBD1	TGTGCCAGCAGTGAACACAGGGGGAACACCGGGGAGCTGTTTTTT	CASSEHRGNTGELFF
TRBV5-3	TRBJ2-4	.	.	TGTGCCAGAAGCACCTTGGTGGTGGGGTTAACCAAAAACATTCAGTACTTC	CARSTLVVGLTKNIQYF
TRBV5-6	TRBJ1-1	.	.	TGTGCCAGCAGCTTCTGGGGAACTCGAGCTCTGATGAACACTGAAGCTTTCTTT	CASSFWGTRALMNTEAFF
TRBV11-3	TRBJ2-5	once	TRBD1	TGTGCCAGCAGCACCGGGACAGGGGGGACCCAGTACTTC	CASSTGTGGTQYF
TRBV27	TRBJ1-6	.	TRBD1	TGTGCCAGCAGTTTATTCTTACAGGGGAAAACTCCAATTAATTCACCCCTCCACTTT	CASSLFLQGKTPINSPLHF
TRBV10-3	TRBJ1-3	.	.	TGTGCCATCAGTGACTACGAGGGGTCCGCTGGAAACACCATATATTTT	CAISDYEGSAGNTIYF
TRBV10-2	TRBJ1-1	.	TRBD1	TGCGCCAGCAGTGAGTCGGGACAGGGGAACACTGAAGCTTTCTTT	CASSESGQGNTEAFF
TRBV7-9	TRBJ2-2	.	TRBD2	TGTGCCAGCAGCGTCCCCGGGACTAGCGGGAGGATGAACACCGGGGAGCTGTTTTTT	CASSVPGTSGRMNTGELFF
TRBV5-1	TRBJ2-5	once	TRBD2	TGCGCCAGCAGCTTGGACCAGCGGGGGACTCAAGAGACCCAGTACTTC	CASSLDQRGTQETQYF
TRBV7-6	TRBJ2-3	.	.	TGTGCCAGCAGCTTAGTCGCGGGCACAGATACGCAGTATTTT	CASSLVAGTDTQYF
TRBV9	TRBJ2-7	.	.	TGTGCCAGCAGCGTGAGTAGTGATTACGAGCAGTACTTC	CASSVSSDYEQYF
TRBV7-8	TRBJ1-2	.	.	TGTGCCAGCAGCGAGGACTTAAACCCCCATAACTATGGCTACACCTTC	CASSEDLNPHNYGYTF
TRBV19	TRBJ2-2	.	.	TGTGCCAGTAGTATGGCCGGGGAGCTGTTTTTT	CASSMAGELFF
TRBV13	TRBJ1-2	.	.	TGTGCCAGCAGCCTAAGGGAGAACTATGGCTACACCTTC	CASSLRENYGYTF
TRBV6-1	TRBJ1-1	.	.	TGTGCCAGCAGTGAACTCCAGGGGACGGAAGCTTTCTTT	CASSELQGTEAFF
TRBV2	TRBJ2-7	.	.	TGTGCCAGCAGTGAGGAGGGGGCCAACGAGCAGTACTTC	CASSEEGANEQYF
TRBV2	TRBJ2-1	.	TRBD2	TGTGCCAGCAAACGGACGGGGGGGAGCGATGAGCAGTTCTTC	CASKRTGGSDEQFF
TRBV11-2	TRBJ2-1	.	TRBD2	TGTGCCAGCAGCTTAAGCGGGGAGGGAGGCAATGAGCAGTTCTTC	CASSLSGEGGNEQFF
TRBV6-5	TRBJ1-1	.	TRBD1	TGTGCCAGCAGTTACGCACAGGGGGCCTTGCACACTGAAGCTTTCTTT	CASSYAQGALHTEAFF
TRBV30	TRBJ2-5	.	.	TGTGCCTGGATAGTGGGAGAGACCCAGTACTTC	CAWIVGETQYF
TRBV7-8	TRBJ2-7	.	.	TGTGCCAGCAGCTTACCCGGAGGAGAACAGGAAGACGAGCAGTACTTC	CASSLPGGEQEDEQYF
TRBV28	TRBJ2-3	.	TRBD2	TGTGCCAGCAGTTGGGGACTACATACGCAGTATTTT	CASSWGLHTQYF